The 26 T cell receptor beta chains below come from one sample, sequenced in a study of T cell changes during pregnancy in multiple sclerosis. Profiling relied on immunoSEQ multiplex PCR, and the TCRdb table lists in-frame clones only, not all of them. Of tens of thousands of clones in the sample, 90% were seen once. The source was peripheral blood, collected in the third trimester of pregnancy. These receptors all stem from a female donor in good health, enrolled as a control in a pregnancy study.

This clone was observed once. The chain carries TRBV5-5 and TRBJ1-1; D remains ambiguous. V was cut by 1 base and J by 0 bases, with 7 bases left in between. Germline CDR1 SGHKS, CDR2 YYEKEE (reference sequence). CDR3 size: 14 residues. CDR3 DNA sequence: TGTGCCAGCAGCTTGCAAACTATGAACACTGAAGCTTTCTTT. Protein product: CASSLQTMNTEAFF. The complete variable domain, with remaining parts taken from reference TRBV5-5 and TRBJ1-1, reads DAGVTQSPTHLIKTRGQQVTLRCSPISGHKSVSWYQQVLGQGPQFIFQYYEKEERGRGNFPDRFSARQFPNYSSELNVNALLLGDSALYLCASSLQTMNTEAFFGQGTRLTVV.

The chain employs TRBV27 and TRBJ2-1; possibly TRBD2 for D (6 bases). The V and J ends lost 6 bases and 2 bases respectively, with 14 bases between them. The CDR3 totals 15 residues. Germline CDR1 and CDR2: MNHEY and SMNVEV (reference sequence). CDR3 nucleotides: TGTGCCAGCAGAGAGACCGGGACTCCCTACAATGAGCAGTTCTTC. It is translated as CASRETGTPYNEQFF.

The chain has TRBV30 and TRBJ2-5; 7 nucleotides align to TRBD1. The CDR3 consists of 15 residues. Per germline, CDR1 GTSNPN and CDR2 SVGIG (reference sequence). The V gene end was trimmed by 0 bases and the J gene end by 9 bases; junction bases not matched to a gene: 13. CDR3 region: CAWSVPQTGSGAQYF. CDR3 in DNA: TGTGCCTGGAGTGTACCCCAGACAGGGAGTGGGGCCCAGTACTTC.

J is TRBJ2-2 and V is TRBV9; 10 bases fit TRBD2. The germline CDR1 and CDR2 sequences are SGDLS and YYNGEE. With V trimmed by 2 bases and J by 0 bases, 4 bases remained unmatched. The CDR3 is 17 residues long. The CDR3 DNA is TGTGCCAGCAGCGTTCTAGCGGGGGCTACGAACACCGGGGAGCTGTTTTTT. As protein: CASSVLAGATNTGELFF.

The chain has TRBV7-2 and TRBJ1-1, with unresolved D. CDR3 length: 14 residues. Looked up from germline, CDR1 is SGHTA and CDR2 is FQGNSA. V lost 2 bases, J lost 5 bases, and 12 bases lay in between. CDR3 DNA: TGTGCCAGCAGCTTATCTCGGGGTGAGACTGAAGCTTTCTTT. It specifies CASSLSRGETEAFF.

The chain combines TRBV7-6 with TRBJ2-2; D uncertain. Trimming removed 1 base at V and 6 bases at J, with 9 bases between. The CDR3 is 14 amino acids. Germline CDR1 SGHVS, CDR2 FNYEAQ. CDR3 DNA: TGTGCCAGCAGCTTAGACCTAGGTCCCGGGGAGCTGTTTTTT. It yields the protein CASSLDLGPGELFF.

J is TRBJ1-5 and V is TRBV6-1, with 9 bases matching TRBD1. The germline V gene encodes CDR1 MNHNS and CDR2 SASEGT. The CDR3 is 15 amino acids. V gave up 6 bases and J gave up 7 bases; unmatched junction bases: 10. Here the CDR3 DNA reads TGTGCCAGCAGCTCTGGACAGGGGAATGTGCAGCCCCAGCATTTT. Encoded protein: CASSSGQGNVQPQHF.

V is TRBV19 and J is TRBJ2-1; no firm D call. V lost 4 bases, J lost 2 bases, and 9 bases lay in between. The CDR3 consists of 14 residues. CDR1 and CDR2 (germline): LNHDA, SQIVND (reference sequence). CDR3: CASSTGPAYNEQFF. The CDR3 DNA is TGTGCCAGTAGTACAGGCCCCGCCTACAATGAGCAGTTCTTC.

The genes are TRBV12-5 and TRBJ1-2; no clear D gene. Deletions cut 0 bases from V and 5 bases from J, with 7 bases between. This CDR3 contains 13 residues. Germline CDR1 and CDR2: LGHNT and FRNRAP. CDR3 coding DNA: TGTGCTAGTGGTTTGGTGCCAGAATATGGCTACACCTTC. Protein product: CASGLVPEYGYTF.

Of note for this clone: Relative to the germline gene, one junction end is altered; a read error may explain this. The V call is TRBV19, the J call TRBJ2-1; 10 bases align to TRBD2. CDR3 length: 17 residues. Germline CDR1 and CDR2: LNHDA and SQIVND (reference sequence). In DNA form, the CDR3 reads TGTGCCAGTAGTGGCTTAAGGCTAGCGGGAGCCTATAATGAGCAGTTCTTC. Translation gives CASSGLRLAGAYNEQFF. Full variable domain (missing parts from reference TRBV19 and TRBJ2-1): DGGITQSPKYLFRKEGQNVTLSCEQNLNHDAMYWYRQDPGQGLRLIYYSQIVNDFQKGDIAEGYSVSREKKESFPLTVTSAQKNPTAFYLCASSGLRLAGAYNEQFFGPGTRLTVL.

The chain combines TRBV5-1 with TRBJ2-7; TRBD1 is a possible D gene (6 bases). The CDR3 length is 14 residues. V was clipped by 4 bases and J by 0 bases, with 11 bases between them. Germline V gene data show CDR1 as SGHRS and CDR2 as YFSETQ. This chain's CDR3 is CASSLRGFSYEQYF. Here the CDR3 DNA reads TGCGCCAGCAGCCTGAGGGGGTTCTCCTACGAGCAGTACTTC.

CDR3 residues: CAWSLTARGSTEAFF. CDR3 bases: TGTGCCTGGAGTCTGACAGCTAGGGGGTCCACTGAAGCTTTCTTT. V is TRBV30 and J is TRBJ1-1, with D possibly being TRBD1 (6 bases). This CDR3 has 15 amino acids. Trimming stripped 2 bases from V and 4 bases from J, with 17 bases between. Germline lookup yields CDR1 GTSNPN and CDR2 SVGIG (reference sequence).

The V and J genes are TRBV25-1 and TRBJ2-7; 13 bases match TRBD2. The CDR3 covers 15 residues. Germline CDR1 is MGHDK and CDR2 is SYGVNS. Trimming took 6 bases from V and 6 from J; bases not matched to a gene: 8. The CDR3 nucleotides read TGTGCCAGCAGGGCCGGGGGACTAGCGGGATCCGAGCAGTACTTC. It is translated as CASRAGGLAGSEQYF.

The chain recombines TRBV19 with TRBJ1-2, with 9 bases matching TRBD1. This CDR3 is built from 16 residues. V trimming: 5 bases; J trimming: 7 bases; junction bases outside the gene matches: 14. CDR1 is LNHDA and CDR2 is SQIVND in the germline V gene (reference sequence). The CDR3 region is CASSATGTGRQGGYTF. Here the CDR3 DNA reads TGTGCCAGTAGTGCCACCGGGACAGGGCGTCAAGGTGGCTACACCTTC.

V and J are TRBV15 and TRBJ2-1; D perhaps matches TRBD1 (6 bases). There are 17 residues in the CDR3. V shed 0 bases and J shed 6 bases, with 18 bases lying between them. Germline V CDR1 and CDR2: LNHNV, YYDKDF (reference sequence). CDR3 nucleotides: TGTGCCACCAGCAGAGATATGGGAGCAGGGGCCAGCAATGAGCAGTTCTTC. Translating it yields CATSRDMGAGASNEQFF.

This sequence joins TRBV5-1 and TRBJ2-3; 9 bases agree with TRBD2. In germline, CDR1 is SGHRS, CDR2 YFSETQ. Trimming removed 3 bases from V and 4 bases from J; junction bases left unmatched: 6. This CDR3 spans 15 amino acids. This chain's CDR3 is CASSSSAGGPDTQYF. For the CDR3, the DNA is TGCGCCAGCAGCTCGAGCGCGGGGGGGCCAGATACGCAGTATTTT.

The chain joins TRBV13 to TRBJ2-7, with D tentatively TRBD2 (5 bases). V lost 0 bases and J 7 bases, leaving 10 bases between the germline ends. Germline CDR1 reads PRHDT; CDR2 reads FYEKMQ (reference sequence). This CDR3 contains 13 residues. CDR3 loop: CASSLGTGSEQYF. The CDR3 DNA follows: TGTGCCAGCAGCTTAGGCACGGGGTCGGAGCAGTACTTC.

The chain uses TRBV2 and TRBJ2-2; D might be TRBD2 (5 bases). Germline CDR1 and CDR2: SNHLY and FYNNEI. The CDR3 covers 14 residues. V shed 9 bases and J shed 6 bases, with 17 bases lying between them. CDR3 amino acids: CASTRSRSPGELFF. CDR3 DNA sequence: TGTGCCAGTACTAGATCGAGGTCGCCCGGGGAGCTGTTTTTT.

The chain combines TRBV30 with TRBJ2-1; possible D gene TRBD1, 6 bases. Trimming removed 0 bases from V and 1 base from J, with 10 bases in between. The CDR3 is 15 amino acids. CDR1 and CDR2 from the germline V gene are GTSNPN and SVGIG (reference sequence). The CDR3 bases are TGTGCCTGGAGTGTCGGTCAGGGGTCCTACAATGAGCAGTTCTTC. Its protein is CAWSVGQGSYNEQFF. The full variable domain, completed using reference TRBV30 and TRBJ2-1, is SQTIHQWPATLVQPVGSPLSLECTVEGTSNPNLYWYRQAAGRGLQLLFYSVGIGQISSEVPQNLSASRPQDRQFILSSKKLLLSDSGFYLCAWSVGQGSYNEQFFGPGTRLTVL.

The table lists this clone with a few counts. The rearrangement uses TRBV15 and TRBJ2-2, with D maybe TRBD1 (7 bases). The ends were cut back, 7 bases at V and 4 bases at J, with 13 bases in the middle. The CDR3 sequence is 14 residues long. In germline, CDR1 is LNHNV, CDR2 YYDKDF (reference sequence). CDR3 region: CATKEGARTGELFF. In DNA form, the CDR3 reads TGTGCCACCAAGGAGGGGGCGCGCACCGGGGAGCTGTTTTTT.

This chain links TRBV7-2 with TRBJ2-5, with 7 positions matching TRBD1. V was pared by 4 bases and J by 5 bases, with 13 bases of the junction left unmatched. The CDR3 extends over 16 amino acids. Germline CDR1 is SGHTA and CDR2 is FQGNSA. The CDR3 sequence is CASSYFPGVRGETQYF. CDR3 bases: TGTGCCAGCAGCTACTTTCCAGGGGTCAGGGGGGAGACCCAGTACTTC.

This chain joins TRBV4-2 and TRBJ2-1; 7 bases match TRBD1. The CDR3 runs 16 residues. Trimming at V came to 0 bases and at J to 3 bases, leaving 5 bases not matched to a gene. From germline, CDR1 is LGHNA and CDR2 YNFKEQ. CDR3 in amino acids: CASSQEEGANYNEQFF. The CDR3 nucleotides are TGTGCCAGCAGCCAAGAAGAGGGGGCGAACTACAATGAGCAGTTCTTC.

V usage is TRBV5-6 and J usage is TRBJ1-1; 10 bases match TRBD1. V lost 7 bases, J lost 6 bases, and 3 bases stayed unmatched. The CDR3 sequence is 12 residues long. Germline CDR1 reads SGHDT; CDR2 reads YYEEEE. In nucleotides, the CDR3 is TGTGCCAGCGAGGGACAGGGGTCTGAAGCTTTCTTT. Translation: CASEGQGSEAFF.

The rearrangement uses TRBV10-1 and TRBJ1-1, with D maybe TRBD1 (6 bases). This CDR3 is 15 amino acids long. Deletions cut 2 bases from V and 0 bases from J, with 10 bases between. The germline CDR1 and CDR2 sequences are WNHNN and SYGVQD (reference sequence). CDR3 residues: CASSEAGAMNTEAFF. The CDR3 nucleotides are TGCGCCAGCAGTGAGGCAGGGGCCATGAACACTGAAGCTTTCTTT.

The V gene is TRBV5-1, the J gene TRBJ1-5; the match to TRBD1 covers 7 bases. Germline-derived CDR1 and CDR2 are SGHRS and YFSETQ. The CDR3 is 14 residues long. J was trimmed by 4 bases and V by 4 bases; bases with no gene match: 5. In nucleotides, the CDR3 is TGCGCCAGCAGCCCGGGGACAGTTAATCAGCCCCAGCATTTT. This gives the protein CASSPGTVNQPQHF.

The CDR3 reads CASSISSGQGQETQYF. CDR3 nucleotides: TGTGCCAGTAGTATCTCTTCCGGGCAGGGCCAAGAGACCCAGTACTTC. The chain uses TRBV19 and TRBJ2-5, with D perhaps matching TRBD1 (5 bases). Trimming took 3 bases from V and 1 from J, leaving 15 bases between them. CDR1 is LNHDA, CDR2 SQIVND, per germline (reference sequence). This CDR3 has 16 residues.